This entry lists 18 T cell receptor beta chains sequenced from one sample in a study of CD8 T cells in ankylosing spondylitis. TCRdb ran MiXCR on the 5' RACE reads and lists one entry per CDR3 protein. The data hold 310,000 or so distinct CDR3 sequences, with around 18% observed a single time. Sequenced: blood, either unsorted or a sorted T cell fraction (not recorded which). The receptors were gathered from a male donor with ankylosing spondylitis or in good health (not recorded which).

This clonotype was recorded at least ten times. This chain uses TRBV10-3 with TRBJ2-1, with TRBD2 matching 9 bases. Germline V CDR1 and CDR2: ENHRY, SYGVKD. J was trimmed by 6 bases and V by 4 bases; bases with no gene match: 13. The CDR3 is 17 residues long. Here the CDR3 reads CAISVGGRLADRNEQFF. The CDR3 nucleotides read TGTGCCATCAGTGTGGGGGGGCGACTAGCGGACCGCAATGAGCAGTTCTTC.

This clonotype showed up just a few times. The chain uses TRBV5-1 and TRBJ1-6; the D gene is possibly TRBD1 (5 bases). V was pared by 0 bases and J by 10 bases, with 11 bases between. Looked up from germline, CDR1 is SGHRS and CDR2 is YFSETQ. The CDR3 is 14 amino acids. The CDR3 sequence is CASSLEAGQSPLHF. In DNA form, the CDR3 reads TGCGCCAGCAGCTTGGAGGCAGGGCAATCACCCCTCCACTTT. The variable domain in full, with the rest retrieved from reference TRBV5-1 and TRBJ1-6, is KAGVTQTPRYLIKTRGQQVTLSCSPISGHRSVSWYQQTPGQGLQFLFEYFSETQRNKGNFPGRFSGRQFSNSRSEMNVSTLELGDSALYLCASSLEAGQSPLHFGNGTRLTVT.

This clonotype appeared many times. The chain carries TRBV27 and TRBJ1-2, with D possibly being TRBD1 (5 bases). Trimming took 6 bases from V and 6 from J, leaving 23 bases between them. The CDR3 loop spans 16 amino acids. Germline CDR1 and CDR2: MNHEY and SMNVEV (reference sequence). The DNA of the CDR3 is TGTGCCAGCAGCTCTTCGTTTCATTGGGGCAGGAATGGCTACACCTTC. Residues: CASSSSFHWGRNGYTF.

The chain joins TRBV5-1 to TRBJ1-1; tentative D call: TRBD1 (5 bases). The CDR3 totals 14 residues. From germline, CDR1 is SGHRS and CDR2 YFSETQ. The V end lost 0 bases, the J end lost 9 bases, and 15 bases lay between the germline ends. The CDR3 region is CASSLGQGKPKAFF. The CDR3 DNA follows: TGCGCCAGCAGCTTGGGCCAGGGAAAACCTAAAGCTTTCTTT.

The chain couples TRBV5-1 to TRBJ2-1, with TRBD2 matching over 10 bases. V lost 4 bases and J lost 0; bases outside the gene matches: 7. Germline V gene data show CDR1 as SGHRS and CDR2 as YFSETQ. The CDR3 spans 17 residues. CDR3 in amino acids: CASSPTSGVLSYNEQFF. The DNA of the CDR3 is TGCGCCAGCAGCCCCACTAGCGGGGTTCTCTCCTACAATGAGCAGTTCTTC.

The count of this clonotype is one. Its ends do not fully match the called genes, so a read error is possible. This chain links TRBV7-3 with TRBJ2-3, with 7 bases fitting TRBD2. Germline-derived CDR1 and CDR2 are SGHTA and FQGTGA. The CDR3 has 15 amino acids. The CDR3 spells CASSILARGTGTQYF. CDR3 DNA sequence: TGTGCCAGCAGCATACTAGCGAGGGGCACAGGTACGCAGTATTTT.

This rearrangement joins TRBV5-1 to TRBJ1-1; possibly TRBD1 for D (6 bases). Germline V gives CDR1 SGHRS, CDR2 YFSETQ. Trimming removed 1 base from V and 6 bases from J, with 16 bases in between. The CDR3 spans 15 residues. DNA for the CDR3: TGCGCCAGCAGCTTGACCTCCGGACAGCTACCTGAAGCTTTCTTT. It yields the protein CASSLTSGQLPEAFF.

The genes are TRBV12-3 or TRBV12-4 and TRBJ2-1, with 11 nucleotides matching TRBD2. Losses at the gene ends were 8 bases for V and 6 bases for J; bases not matched to a gene: 6. The CDR3 extends over 14 amino acids. The CDR3 nucleotides read TGTGCCAGCGTCGGGACTAGCGGAGTCAATGAGCAGTTCTTC. This sequence encodes CASVGTSGVNEQFF.

This clonotype was found a few times. The rearrangement uses TRBV5-1 and TRBJ1-4, with a tentative D call TRBD1 (5 bases). In germline, CDR1 is SGHRS, CDR2 YFSETQ. The CDR3 runs to 16 residues. V gave up 0 bases and J gave up 9 bases, with 18 bases separating them. The DNA for the CDR3 is TGCGCCAGCAGCTTGGATTTGGCGCAGGGATCCCAAAAACTGTTTTTT. Amino acids: CASSLDLAQGSQKLFF.

Points on this clonotype: A read error may explain this, as a much larger clone is one base away. The gene calls are TRBV7-2 and TRBJ2-1, with no clear D. Germline V gene data show CDR1 as SGHTA and CDR2 as FQGNSA. The CDR3 spans 12 residues. V was pared by 4 bases and J by 6 bases, with 7 bases between. The CDR3 is CASSSLFNEQFF. CDR3 nucleotide sequence: TGTGCCAGCAGCTCCTTATTCAATGAGCAGTTCTTC.

The table lists this clonotype with a few counts. The chain is built from TRBV15 and TRBJ1-5; D perhaps matches TRBD1 (5 bases). Looked up from germline, CDR1 is LNHNV and CDR2 is YYDKDF (reference sequence). CDR3 length: 14 amino acids. V lost 0 bases and J lost 4, with 7 bases in between. The CDR3: CATSRDKGNQPQHF. The CDR3, as DNA: TGTGCCACCAGCAGAGATAAGGGGAATCAGCCCCAGCATTTT.

The chain carries TRBV20-1 and TRBJ1-2, with unresolved D. This CDR3 region has 13 residues. Trimming cost V 0 bases and J 2 bases, with 7 bases left between them. Germline lookup yields CDR1 DFQATT and CDR2 SNEGSKA (reference sequence). The CDR3 sequence: CSARDQRNYGYTF. CDR3 nucleotides: TGCAGTGCTAGAGATCAACGGAACTATGGCTACACCTTC.

This sequence joins TRBV5-1 and TRBJ2-5; tentative D call: TRBD2 (5 bases). In germline, CDR1 is SGHRS, CDR2 YFSETQ. The CDR3 is 14 amino acids. V was shortened by 0 bases and J by 5 bases, with 11 bases between the two germline ends. CDR3 protein: CASSLEPGGETQYF. The CDR3 DNA reads as TGCGCCAGCAGCTTGGAGCCGGGCGGGGAGACCCAGTACTTC.

A few counts support this clonotype. The rearrangement uses TRBV7-6 and TRBJ2-3, with 7 bases identical to TRBD2. Germline V CDR1 and CDR2: SGHVS, FNYEAQ. V was clipped by 1 base and J by 3 bases; unmatched bases: 10. This CDR3 is built from 17 residues. CDR3 residues: CASSLGSGGPRTDTQYF. The CDR3 DNA sequence: TGTGCCAGCAGCTTAGGATCGGGGGGACCCAGGACAGATACGCAGTATTTT.

The V and J genes are TRBV29-1 and TRBJ2-1, with 8 bases fitting TRBD2. V shed 0 bases and J 3 bases; nucleotides not matched to a gene: 7. The CDR3 contains 16 residues. The germline V gene has CDR1 SQVTM and CDR2 ANQGSEA. The CDR3 reads CSVEDEGRGGYNEQFF. The CDR3 DNA is TGCAGCGTTGAAGATGAAGGACGGGGGGGCTACAATGAGCAGTTCTTC.

This clonotype appeared a few times. The chain combines TRBV10-3 with TRBJ2-1; 7 positions match TRBD1. The CDR3 runs 15 residues. CDR1 and CDR2 from the germline V gene are ENHRY and SYGVKD. V shed 8 bases and J 0 bases; nucleotides not matched to a gene: 7. The CDR3 coding sequence is TGTGCCATCCAAGGGACAGCCAGCTCCTACAATGAGCAGTTCTTC. Amino acid sequence: CAIQGTASSYNEQFF.

The genes are TRBV5-6 and TRBJ2-3; the match to TRBD1 covers 9 bases. CDR3 length equals 16 residues. Germline V gene lookup returns CDR1 SGHDT and CDR2 YYEEEE. V dropped 0 bases and J dropped 0; count of bases not matched to a gene: 2. CDR3 sequence: CASSLGTGASTDTQYF. CDR3 sequence (DNA): TGTGCCAGCAGCTTGGGGACAGGGGCTAGCACAGATACGCAGTATTTT.

This clonotype came up a few times. The chain links TRBV5-5 to TRBJ2-2; tentatively, D is TRBD1 or TRBD2 (5 bases each). CDR1 is SGHKS, CDR2 YYEKEE, per germline (reference sequence). The CDR3 is 17 amino acids. Between the trimmed V and J ends, which lost 0 bases and 0 bases, there was a span of 12 bases. The CDR3 region has the DNA TGTGCCAGCAGCTTGGGGGGACCTGGCGCGAACACCGGGGAGCTGTTTTTT. It is translated as CASSLGGPGANTGELFF.